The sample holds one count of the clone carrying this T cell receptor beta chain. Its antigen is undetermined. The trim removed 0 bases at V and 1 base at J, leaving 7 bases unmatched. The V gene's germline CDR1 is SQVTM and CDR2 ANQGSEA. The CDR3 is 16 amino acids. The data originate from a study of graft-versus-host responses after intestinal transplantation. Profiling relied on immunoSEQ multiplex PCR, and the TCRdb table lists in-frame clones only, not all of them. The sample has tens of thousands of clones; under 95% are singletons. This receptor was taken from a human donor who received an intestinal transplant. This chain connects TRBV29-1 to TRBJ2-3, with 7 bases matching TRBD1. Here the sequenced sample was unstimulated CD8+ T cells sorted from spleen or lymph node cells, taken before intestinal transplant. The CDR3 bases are TGCAGCGTTGAAGATGGGCGAGGGGGCCGCACAGATACGCAGTATTTT. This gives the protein CSVEDGRGGRTDTQYF.